This entry lists 20 T cell receptor beta chains sequenced from one sample in a study of T cells after yellow fever vaccination. TCRdb ran MiXCR on the 5' RACE reads and lists one entry per CDR3 protein. This table holds some 240,000 distinct CDR3 sequences, roughly 4.8% found once. Sample: CD4+ T cells sorted from PBMCs, taken on the day of the yellow fever booster vaccination. The receptors were gathered from a man aged 18 to 29 who received the YFV17D yellow fever vaccine.

The chain combines TRBV5-1 with TRBJ1-1, with TRBD1 matching 9 bases. CDR1 and CDR2 (germline): SGHRS, YFSETQ. CDR3 length: 16 residues. J lost 5 bases, V lost 3 bases, and 11 bases had no gene match. The CDR3 sequence: CASSWDRVTRPTEAFF. The CDR3 DNA sequence: TGCGCCAGCAGCTGGGACAGGGTGACAAGGCCTACTGAAGCTTTCTTT.

The chain carries TRBV7-2 and TRBJ1-1; no reliable D call. Germline V gives CDR1 SGHTA, CDR2 FQGNSA. This CDR3 comprises 16 residues. V shed 4 bases and J shed 0 bases, with 15 bases lying between them. CDR3 DNA sequence: TGTGCCAGCAGCTCCCCTCGACTTAACATGAACACTGAAGCTTTCTTT. Its translation is CASSSPRLNMNTEAFF.

This clonotype has a handful of counts. The chain recombines TRBV7-2 with TRBJ1-6; D perhaps matches TRBD1 (5 bases). The V gene's germline CDR1 is SGHTA and CDR2 FQGNSA. V shed 5 bases and J shed 10 bases, with 15 bases lying between them. This CDR3 is built from 14 residues. The CDR3 is CASSQQGTMSPLHF. CDR3 sequence (DNA): TGTGCCAGCAGCCAGCAGGGTACAATGTCACCCCTCCACTTT.

This clonotype was observed at least ten times. V gene TRBV27 combines with J gene TRBJ2-7; D might be TRBD1 (5 bases). Trimming pared 3 bases from V and 3 bases from J, leaving 15 bases between. The CDR3 is made up of 15 amino acids. The germline V gene encodes CDR1 MNHEY and CDR2 SMNVEV (reference sequence). CDR3 region: CASSFVGRVSYEQYF. The CDR3 nucleotides read TGTGCCAGCAGTTTTGTCGGCAGGGTGAGCTACGAGCAGTACTTC.

This clonotype has a count of ten or more. CDR3 DNA: TGTGCCAGCCTTGGGGGGGCTGGGGCCAACGTCCTGACTTTC. Translated, it gives CASLGGAGANVLTF. V and J are TRBV12-3 or TRBV12-4 and TRBJ2-6; 7 bases agree with TRBD2. Trimming cost V 8 bases and J 2 bases; bases outside gene matches: 3. The CDR3 has 14 residues.

The chain combines TRBV9 with TRBJ1-6, with a weak D call TRBD1 (6 bases). The CDR3 contains 14 residues. The germline V gene encodes CDR1 SGDLS and CDR2 YYNGEE. Trimming stripped 2 bases from V and 9 bases from J, with 12 bases between. The CDR3 reads CASSVEGVGSPLHF. CDR3 sequence (DNA): TGTGCCAGCAGCGTGGAGGGGGTAGGTTCACCCCTCCACTTT.

This clonotype was seen many times. The genes are TRBV7-9 and TRBJ1-1; a weak D match, TRBD1 (5 bases). The ends were cut back, 4 bases at V and 1 base at J, with 13 bases in the middle. The CDR3 length is 15 residues. Germline V gene data show CDR1 as SEHNR and CDR2 as FQNEAQ (reference sequence). CDR3 region: CASSSRQITNTEAFF. In DNA form, the CDR3 reads TGTGCCAGCAGCTCTAGACAGATAACGAACACTGAAGCTTTCTTT.

This clonotype has just a few counts. J is TRBJ1-2 and V is TRBV4-2; 8 bases align to TRBD1. Germline assignment: CDR1 LGHNA and CDR2 YNFKEQ. The V and J ends lost 0 bases and 8 bases, in that order; junction bases with no gene match: 8. The CDR3 length is 15 residues. CDR3 sequence: CASSQEAGQAEGYTF. In DNA form, the CDR3 reads TGTGCCAGCAGCCAAGAAGCGGGACAGGCCGAGGGCTACACCTTC.

This clonotype was counted ten times or more. The V call is TRBV5-4, the J call TRBJ2-2; 11 bases are shared with TRBD2. The length of the CDR3 is 15 residues. V lost 4 bases, J lost 7 bases, and 6 bases stayed unmatched. The germline CDR1 and CDR2 sequences are SGHNT and YYREEE (reference sequence). The CDR3 here is CASSLPGLAGGELFF. CDR3 bases: TGTGCCAGCAGCCTTCCCGGACTAGCGGGCGGGGAGCTGTTTTTT.

J is TRBJ2-3 and V is TRBV6-2 or TRBV6-3; no definite D call. This CDR3 has 13 residues. Trimming took off 0 bases at V and 7 bases at J, with 8 bases between the two ends. Germline lookup yields CDR1 MNHEY and CDR2 SVGEGT. The CDR3 is CASSYSTANTQYF. The CDR3 region has the DNA TGTGCCAGCAGTTACTCTACGGCAAATACGCAGTATTTT.

The V gene is TRBV9, the J gene TRBJ1-2; weak D call: TRBD1 (5 bases). Germline assignment: CDR1 SGDLS and CDR2 YYNGEE. The CDR3 is 14 amino acids. Trimming pared 3 bases from V and 8 bases from J, leaving 17 bases between. In DNA, the CDR3 is TGTGCCAGCAGCGCCCTGGGGGGGAGCGGAGGCTACACCTTC. This sequence encodes CASSALGGSGGYTF.

This clonotype was found many times. CDR3 protein: CASSFSGADTQYF. CDR3 DNA: TGTGCCAGCAGCTTTTCAGGGGCAGATACGCAGTATTTT. The chain combines TRBV7-9 with TRBJ2-3; a weak D match, TRBD1 (6 bases). CDR1 is SEHNR, CDR2 FQNEAQ, per germline (reference sequence). Trimming stripped 3 bases from V and 4 bases from J, with 8 bases between. The length of the CDR3 is 13 residues.

This rearrangement joins TRBV7-2 to TRBJ2-7, with 7 bases aligning to TRBD2. Germline values: CDR1 SGHTA, CDR2 FQGNSA. The CDR3 sequence is 15 residues long. V trimming: 2 bases; J trimming: 0 bases; junction bases outside the gene matches: 4. The CDR3 loop reads CASSLSGTNSYEQYV. CDR3 sequence (DNA): TGTGCCAGCAGCTTATCAGGGACTAACTCCTACGAGCAGTACGTC.

This chain links TRBV20-1 with TRBJ2-5; D gene ambiguous. The CDR3 consists of 13 residues. CDR1 and CDR2 (germline): DFQATT, SNEGSKA (reference sequence). The V gene lost 3 bases and the J gene lost 1 base, with 9 bases spanning the gap. CDR3 in DNA: TGCAGTGCTAGGCTCTTAGCCCAAGAGACCCAGTACTTC. It yields the protein CSARLLAQETQYF.

The rearrangement uses TRBV5-1 and TRBJ1-1; D is uncertain. Germline V gene data show CDR1 as SGHRS and CDR2 as YFSETQ. The CDR3 is 14 residues long. Trimming shortened V by 3 bases and J by 1 base, and 10 bases separated the two germline ends. This CDR3 reads CASSSDTQNTEAFF. The CDR3 DNA reads TGCGCCAGCAGCTCGGATACTCAGAACACTGAAGCTTTCTTT. Variable domain in full (rest from reference TRBV5-1 and TRBJ1-1): KAGVTQTPRYLIKTRGQQVTLSCSPISGHRSVSWYQQTPGQGLQFLFEYFSETQRNKGNFPGRFSGRQFSNSRSEMNVSTLELGDSALYLCASSSDTQNTEAFFGQGTRLTVV.

The V and J genes are TRBV12-3 or TRBV12-4 and TRBJ2-3, with D possibly TRBD2 on 5 matching bases. The CDR3 runs to 13 residues. The ends were cut back, 3 bases at V and 4 bases at J, with 8 bases in the middle. The DNA for the CDR3 is TGTGCCAGCAGTTTCCTCGGGGCAGATACGCAGTATTTT. It encodes CASSFLGADTQYF.

The sample holds many counts of this clonotype. The chain recombines TRBV5-1 with TRBJ2-1, with 7 positions matching TRBD2. The V segment lost 0 bases and the J segment 9 bases; nucleotides outside the gene matches: 6. Germline CDR1 reads SGHRS; CDR2 reads YFSETQ. The CDR3 has 14 residues. Here the CDR3 reads CASSLDGLVGEQFF. The CDR3 DNA reads TGCGCCAGCAGCTTGGATGGACTAGTGGGTGAGCAGTTCTTC.

At least ten counts were recorded for this clonotype. This chain joins TRBV20-1 and TRBJ1-2; 11 bases agree with TRBD1. The CDR3 is 14 residues long. V trimming: 5 bases; J trimming: 8 bases; junction bases outside the gene matches: 10. Per the germline V gene, CDR1 is DFQATT and CDR2 is SNEGSKA (reference sequence). This CDR3 reads CSAHPAGQGVGYTF. The DNA for the CDR3 is TGCAGTGCTCACCCCGCGGGACAGGGGGTCGGCTACACCTTC.

The sample holds a few counts of this clonotype. The rearrangement uses TRBV12-3 or TRBV12-4 and TRBJ1-2; D is unresolved. This CDR3 contains 12 residues. Between the trimmed V and J ends, which lost 2 bases and 6 bases, there was a span of 7 bases. CDR3 bases: TGTGCCAGCAGTTTAACCAGACATGGCTACACCTTC. This gives the protein CASSLTRHGYTF.

This clonotype was seen repeatedly, ten times or more. The chain links TRBV6-5 to TRBJ2-5; possibly TRBD1 or TRBD2 for D (6 bases each). The V gene lost 5 bases and the J gene lost 5 bases, with 12 bases spanning the gap. Per the germline V gene, CDR1 is MNHEY and CDR2 is SVGAGI. The CDR3 loop spans 13 amino acids. The CDR3 loop is CASSGGRGETQYF. The CDR3 DNA reads TGTGCCAGCAGTGGGGGGCGCGGGGAGACCCAGTACTTC.